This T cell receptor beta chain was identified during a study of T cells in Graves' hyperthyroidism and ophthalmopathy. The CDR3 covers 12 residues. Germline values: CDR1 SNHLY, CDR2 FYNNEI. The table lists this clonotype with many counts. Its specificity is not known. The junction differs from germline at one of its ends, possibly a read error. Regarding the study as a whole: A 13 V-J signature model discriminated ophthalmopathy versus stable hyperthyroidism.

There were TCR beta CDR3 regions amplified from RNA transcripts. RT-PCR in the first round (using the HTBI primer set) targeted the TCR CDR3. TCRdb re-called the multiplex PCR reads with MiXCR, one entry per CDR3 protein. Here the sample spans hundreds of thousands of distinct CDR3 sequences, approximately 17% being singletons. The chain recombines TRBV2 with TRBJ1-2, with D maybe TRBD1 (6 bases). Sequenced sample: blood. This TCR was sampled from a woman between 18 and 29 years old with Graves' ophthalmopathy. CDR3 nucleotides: TGCGCCAGCAGCGCGGACAGCTATGGCTACACCTTC. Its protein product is CASSADSYGYTF.